Sequencing of this T cell receptor (beta chain) was carried out in a study of tumor-infiltrating lymphocytes in oesophageal squamous cell carcinoma. TCRdb passed the PCR reads through MiXCR, listing each CDR3 protein once. This sample has about 15,000 distinct CDR3 sequences, with around half found just once. Looked up from germline, CDR1 is SGHTA and CDR2 is FQGTGA. The CDR3 length is 13 residues. V was clipped by 1 base and J by 2 bases, with 3 bases between them. This clonotype was picked up a small number of times. The sequenced material came from blood. The chain employs TRBV7-3 and TRBJ2-1; D remains ambiguous. The receptor was isolated from a male donor with esophageal squamous cell carcinoma. The CDR3 here is CASSLNTYNEQFF. The CDR3, as DNA: TGTGCCAGCAGCTTAAACACCTACAATGAGCAGTTCTTC.